Here is one TCR beta chain with its context. The CDR3 length is 15 residues. Trimming took 2 bases from V and 0 from J, leaving 8 bases between them. Germline V gene sequence: CDR1 MNHNY, CDR2 SVGAGI (reference sequence). These data originate in a study of blood T cell repertoires in COVID-19. Across the whole study: COVID-19 samples from acute and convalescent phases originated in the United States, Italy and Spain. T cells, B-cell-depleted T cells, or PBMCs provided the cDNA or gDNA that served as material.

In the authors' workflow: It was from reference gene primer amplification that nucleated cell counts were estimated. The protocol was immunoSEQ multiplex PCR, while the TCRdb copy is restricted to in-frame clones and leaves out a portion. The V and J calls and clone size are taken from that table; D and trimming were inferred from the DNA. Here the sample spans some 150,000 clones, approximately 85% being singletons. Patients at the Seattle site were enrolled during active infection and followed longitudinally. J is TRBJ1-5 and V is TRBV6-6, with D possibly matching TRBD1 (6 bases). The receptor comes from a woman aged 60 to 75 with COVID-19, enrolled during active disease. The sequencing input was peripheral blood. CDR3 sequence: CASSYRGYSNQPQHF. The CDR3 DNA reads as TGTGCCAGCAGTTACAGGGGGTATAGCAATCAGCCCCAGCATTTT.